Listed below are T cell receptor beta chains from one sample, sequenced in a study of T-cell reconstitution after alpha-beta-depleted transplantation in children. TCRdb re-called the PCR reads through MiXCR, storing one row per CDR3 protein. The data contain hundreds of thousands of distinct CDR3 sequences, over 15% of them singletons. Sequences were derived from PBMCs from the stem cell graft donor, sampled from the stem cell graft. These receptors all stem from a human donor who donated a stem cell graft to a child with acute myeloid leukemia. CDR3s include the opening cysteine and the closing phenylalanine or tryptophan. D genes are given only for firm matches. For some rows the clone size is stated as once, few or many, or as a class when expanded; others skip it.

TRBJ1-2,few,NA,TRBV5-5,CASSQSNYGYTF,TGTGCCAGCAGTCAGAGTAACTATGGCTACACCTTC
TRBJ2-3,many,TRBD2,TRBV5-4,CASSLKRETSTDTQYF,TGTGCCAGCAGCTTAAAGCGGGAGACTAGCACAGATACGCAGTATTTT
TRBJ2-3,many,TRBD1,TRBV20-1,CSAGRDRRDTQYF,TGCAGTGCTGGCCGGGACAGGAGGGATACGCAGTATTTT
TRBJ1-1,few,NA,TRBV6-2/TRBV6-3,CASSYLRTGLSTEAFF,TGTGCCAGCAGTTACCTACGTACAGGGCTGTCGACTGAAGCTTTCTTT
TRBJ1-6,few,NA,TRBV6-1,CASSDAATSYNSPLHF,TGTGCCAGCAGTGATGCCGCGACCAGTTATAATTCACCCCTCCACTTT
TRBJ1-1,many,NA,TRBV5-5,CASSSRGTEAFF,TGTGCCAGCAGCTCCAGGGGCACTGAAGCTTTCTTT
TRBJ2-1,NA,NA,TRBV28,CASEPLERGRNYNEQFF,TGTGCCAGCGAGCCCCTGGAACGGGGGCGCAACTACAATGAGCAGTTCTTC
TRBJ2-5,many,NA,TRBV12-3/TRBV12-4,CASSTGPQVETQYF,TGTGCCAGCAGTACGGGTCCTCAGGTTGAGACCCAGTACTTC
TRBJ1-3,many,TRBD1,TRBV15,CATSRGTGTSGNTIYF,TGTGCCACCAGCAGAGGGACAGGAACCTCTGGAAACACCATATATTTT
TRBJ2-7,many,NA,TRBV4-3,CASSQGRSYEQYF,TGCGCCAGCAGCCAAGGGCGCAGCTACGAGCAGTACTTC
TRBJ1-5,many,NA,TRBV27,CASSQDGGNQPQHF,TGTGCCAGCAGTCAGGACGGGGGAAATCAGCCCCAGCATTTT
TRBJ1-6,many,NA,TRBV5-4,CASSLAVGWGYNSPLHF,TGTGCCAGCAGCTTGGCGGTTGGGTGGGGATATAATTCACCCCTCCACTTT
TRBJ1-3,many,NA,TRBV29-1,CSVAGDGLGNTIYF,TGCAGCGTTGCCGGTGATGGTCTCGGAAACACCATATATTTT
TRBJ1-1,NA,NA,TRBV6-5,CASRAVGNEAFF,TGTGCCAGCAGGGCAGTTGGTAATGAAGCTTTCTTT
TRBJ1-2,many,TRBD1,TRBV20-1,CSARGTGKYGYTF,TGCAGTGCTAGGGGGACAGGGAAATATGGCTACACCTTC
TRBJ2-1,NA,NA,TRBV2,CASSERAGANNEQFF,TGTGCCAGCAGTGAAAGGGCAGGGGCGAACAATGAGCAGTTCTTC
TRBJ1-2,many,NA,TRBV15,CATSRDRHGGSF,TGTGCCACCAGCAGAGATAGGCATGGGGGAAGCTTC
TRBJ2-3,NA,NA,TRBV6-5,CASSSTQGRTDTQYF,TGTGCCAGCAGTTCCACCCAGGGGAGGACAGATACGCAGTATTTT
TRBJ1-5,many,NA,TRBV29-1,CSVVTGSNQPQHF,TGCAGCGTTGTTACAGGTTCTAATCAGCCCCAGCATTTT
TRBJ1-2,NA,TRBD1,TRBV6-5,CASSYPGQWNYGYTF,TGTGCCAGCAGTTACCCGGGACAGTGGAACTATGGCTACACCTTC
TRBJ2-1,NA,NA,TRBV12-3/TRBV12-4,CASSPGTRRTNEQFF,TGTGCCAGCAGTCCCGGGACGCGCCGAACCAATGAGCAGTTCTTC
TRBJ2-1,many,TRBD2,TRBV20-1,CSASASGGALNEQFF,TGCAGTGCTAGTGCTAGCGGGGGGGCGTTGAATGAGCAGTTCTTC
TRBJ2-3,NA,NA,TRBV27,CASSLLLASSPDTQYF,TGTGCCAGCAGTTTATTGCTAGCCTCCTCCCCAGATACGCAGTATTTT
TRBJ1-1,NA,TRBD1,TRBV20-1,CSAGPGGRADEAFF,TGCAGTGCCGGACCAGGGGGGCGCGCGGATGAAGCTTTCTTT
TRBJ2-7,many,NA,TRBV5-1,CASSFGDFRVYEQYF,TGCGCCAGCAGCTTTGGGGACTTTCGGGTTTACGAGCAGTACTTC
TRBJ2-7,many,NA,TRBV30,CAWSAQGYEQYF,TGTGCCTGGAGTGCACAGGGCTACGAGCAGTACTTC
TRBJ1-3,few,NA,TRBV12-3/TRBV12-4,CASSFPKNTIYF,TGTGCCAGCAGTTTCCCTAAAAACACCATATATTTT
TRBJ2-3,NA,NA,TRBV7-2,CASSGSPQTGTQYF,TGTGCCAGCTCCGGATCCCCTCAGACGGGTACGCAGTATTTT
TRBJ1-6,many,NA,TRBV20-1,CSARIQGNSPLHF,TGCAGTGCTAGAATACAGGGAAATTCACCCCTCCACTTT
TRBJ1-1,NA,TRBD1,TRBV7-2,CAISLGGTGNTEAFF,TGTGCCATCAGCTTGGGGGGGACAGGGAACACTGAAGCTTTCTTT
TRBJ1-1,few,TRBD1,TRBV7-9,CASSFTETGKDEAFF,TGTGCCAGCAGCTTTACTGAGACAGGGAAGGATGAAGCTTTCTTT
TRBJ2-1,NA,TRBD1,TRBV9,CASSGTGEGEQFF,TGTGCCAGCAGCGGGACAGGGGAGGGTGAGCAGTTCTTC
TRBJ2-3,few,NA,TRBV7-2,CASSLAGPRTTDTQYF,TGTGCCAGCAGCTTAGCGGGACCGCGGACCACAGATACGCAGTATTTT
TRBJ1-2,NA,TRBD1,TRBV7-9,CASSLEGGGHTNYGYTF,TGTGCCAGCAGCTTGGAAGGGGGCGGCCATACTAACTATGGCTACACCTTC
TRBJ2-7,few,NA,TRBV7-2,CASSNPGLFKQYF,TGTGCCAGCAGTAACCCGGGACTCTTTAAGCAGTACTTC
TRBJ2-7,few,NA,TRBV20-1,CSARDRDSPSSYEQYF,TGCAGTGCTAGAGATCGGGATTCCCCTAGCTCCTACGAGCAGTACTTC
TRBJ2-3,few,NA,TRBV10-3,CAISEPDLSTDTQYF,TGTGCCATCAGTGAGCCCGATCTCAGCACAGATACGCAGTATTTT
TRBJ2-2,NA,NA,TRBV11-2,CASSFGTAYTGELFF,TGTGCCAGCAGCTTTGGGACCGCGTACACCGGGGAGCTGTTTTTT
TRBJ2-5,NA,TRBD1,TRBV7-2,CASSAGTDPLRKETQYF,TGTGCCAGCAGCGCTGGGACAGATCCCCTCCGAAAAGAGACCCAGTACTTC
TRBJ1-2,NA,NA,TRBV29-1,CSVDGGGGERYTF,TGCAGCGTTGACGGCGGGGGGGGGGAACGCTACACCTTC
TRBJ2-7,few,NA,TRBV27,CASSLGAWTHYEQYF,TGTGCCAGCAGTTTAGGAGCGTGGACACATTACGAGCAGTACTTC
TRBJ1-6,NA,NA,TRBV10-3,CAISENRAASPLHF,TGTGCCATCAGTGAGAACAGGGCCGCTTCACCCCTCCACTTT
TRBJ2-5,NA,NA,TRBV27,CASSFEDGGPHAWGAQYF,TGTGCCAGCAGTTTCGAGGACGGCGGGCCTCACGCTTGGGGGGCCCAGTACTTC
TRBJ1-6,many,NA,TRBV20-1,CSARVRWTENSPLHF,TGCAGTGCTAGAGTTCGCTGGACGGAGAATTCACCCCTCCACTTT
TRBJ2-3,NA,TRBD2,TRBV7-9,CASSILADTQYF,TGTGCCAGCAGCATACTAGCGGATACGCAGTATTTT
TRBJ2-5,many,NA,TRBV7-7,CASSVMFGETQYF,TGTGCCAGCAGCGTGATGTTTGGAGAGACCCAGTACTTC
TRBJ2-2,few,TRBD1,TRBV12-3/TRBV12-4,CASRTGQVYTGELFF,TGTGCCAGCAGGACGGGACAGGTCTACACCGGGGAGCTGTTTTTT
TRBJ1-2,many,NA,TRBV29-1,CSVEGGGDGYTF,TGCAGCGTCGAGGGGGGAGGAGATGGCTACACCTTC
TRBJ1-1,NA,NA,TRBV6-1,CASSEEVIGRNTEAFF,TGTGCCAGCAGTGAAGAGGTGATAGGGAGGAACACTGAAGCTTTCTTT
TRBJ2-1,many,TRBD2,TRBV20-1,CSANPRSSGAYNEQFF,TGCAGTGCTAACCCCCGGAGTAGCGGGGCCTACAATGAGCAGTTCTTC
TRBJ2-3,many,NA,TRBV5-1,CASSLMEGTDTQYF,TGCGCCAGCAGCTTGATGGAGGGGACAGATACGCAGTATTTT
TRBJ1-5,NA,TRBD1,TRBV6-2/TRBV6-3,CASRTTGAKNQPQHF,TGTGCCAGCAGGACGACAGGGGCGAAAAATCAGCCCCAGCATTTT
TRBJ2-1,NA,TRBD1,TRBV20-1,CSAHRDRRGNEQFF,TGCAGTGCCCACCGGGACAGAAGGGGCAATGAGCAGTTCTTC
TRBJ1-1,few,TRBD1,TRBV4-3,CASSHRGRGTEAFF,TGCGCCAGCAGCCACAGGGGGCGCGGCACTGAAGCTTTCTTT
TRBJ2-2,few,TRBD2,TRBV9,CASTPAGESGELFF,TGTGCCAGCACACCCGCGGGGGAATCTGGGGAGCTGTTTTTT
TRBJ2-7,many,NA,TRBV20-1,CSARAGFSYEQYF,TGCAGTGCTAGGGCGGGGTTCTCCTACGAGCAGTACTTC
TRBJ2-2,NA,NA,TRBV12-3/TRBV12-4,CASSFFAGAGELFF,TGTGCCAGCAGTTTTTTTGCAGGTGCCGGGGAGCTGTTTTTT
TRBJ1-5,NA,TRBD1,TRBV12-3/TRBV12-4,CASRSGTGERSNQPQHF,TGTGCCAGCAGATCCGGGACAGGGGAACGAAGCAATCAGCCCCAGCATTTT
TRBJ2-3,many,NA,TRBV15,CATSRDRADTQYF,TGTGCCACCAGCAGAGATAGGGCAGATACGCAGTATTTT
TRBJ1-5,few,NA,TRBV11-1,CASSSEPPGHLSNQPQHF,TGTGCCAGCAGCTCAGAGCCCCCGGGACACCTTAGCAATCAGCCCCAGCATTTT